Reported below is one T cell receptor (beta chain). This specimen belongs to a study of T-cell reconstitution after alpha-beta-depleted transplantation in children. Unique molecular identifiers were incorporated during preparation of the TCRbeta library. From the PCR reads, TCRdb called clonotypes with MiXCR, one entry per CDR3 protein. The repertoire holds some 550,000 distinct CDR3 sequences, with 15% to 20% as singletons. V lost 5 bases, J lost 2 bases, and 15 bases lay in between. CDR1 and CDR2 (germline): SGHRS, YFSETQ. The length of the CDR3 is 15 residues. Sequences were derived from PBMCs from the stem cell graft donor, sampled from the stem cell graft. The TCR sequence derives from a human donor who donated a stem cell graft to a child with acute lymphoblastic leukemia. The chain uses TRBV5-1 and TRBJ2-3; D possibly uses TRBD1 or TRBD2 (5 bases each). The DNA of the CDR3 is TGCGCCAGCAGAATAACGGGACCCTACACAGATACGCAGTATTTT. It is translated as CASRITGPYTDTQYF.